This T cell receptor beta chain was documented in a study of blood T cell repertoires in COVID-19. Enrollment of patients from Seattle took place during active infection, with longitudinal follow-up. The protocol was immunoSEQ multiplex PCR, while the TCRdb copy is restricted to in-frame clones and leaves out a portion. The table has approximately 150,000 clones, more than 85% seen once; the top ten hold approximately 2%. Sequenced material: peripheral blood. This clonotype was obtained from a woman aged 60-75 years with COVID-19, enrolled during active disease.

The CDR3 nucleotides are TGCGCCAGCAGTCAACCGAGGACAGTATCCTACGAGCAGTACTTC. Translated: CASSQPRTVSYEQYF. The gene calls are TRBV23-1 and TRBJ2-7; a weak D match, TRBD1 (6 bases). TRBV23-1 belongs to the ORF category, with a function that is uncertain. Trimming pared 2 bases from V and 1 base from J, leaving 12 bases between. The CDR3 length is 15 residues.